This passage covers 20 T cell receptor beta chains from one sample sequenced in a study of T cell responses to AZD1222 COVID-19 vaccine. Libraries were prepared by immunoSEQ multiplex PCR; TCRdb keeps only in-frame clonotypes and omits some of them. Among approximately 72,000 clones listed, about nine tenths were seen once. This specimen was peripheral blood, taken 28 days after the second AZD1222 dose. The receptors were gathered from an adult who received the AZD1222 COVID-19 vaccine.

DNA of the CDR3: TGTGCCAGCAGCTCGTGGGTGGGTTACTACGAGCAGTACTTC. This gives the protein CASSSWVGYYEQYF. The V and J genes are TRBV11-2 and TRBJ2-7; D is unclear. Germline lookup yields CDR1 SGHAT and CDR2 FQNNGV. With 4 bases removed from V and 3 bases from J, the gap between germline ends came to 13 bases. This CDR3 spans 14 amino acids.

The chain combines TRBV2 with TRBJ2-4; D call uncertain. Germline CDR1 SNHLY, CDR2 FYNNEI. V dropped 5 bases and J dropped 0 bases, with 20 bases sitting between them. CDR3 size: 18 residues. The CDR3 here is CASSTREWDGVAKNIQYF. CDR3 nucleotides: TGTGCCAGCAGTACCCGAGAATGGGATGGGGTAGCCAAAAACATTCAGTACTTC.

The chain employs TRBV6-1 and TRBJ2-7; 9 bases line up with TRBD1. The CDR3 is 16 amino acids. From germline, CDR1 is MNHNS and CDR2 SASEGT. Trimming cost V 3 bases and J 0 bases; bases outside gene matches: 6. The CDR3 reads CASSDLGQGNSYEQYF. Written as DNA, the CDR3 is TGTGCCAGCAGTGACCTCGGACAGGGGAACTCCTACGAGCAGTACTTC.

The chain employs TRBV3-1 (or the pseudogene TRBV3-2) and TRBJ2-1; TRBD2 is a possible D gene (5 bases). Germline CDR1 LGHDT, CDR2 YNNKEL (reference sequence). There are 13 residues in the CDR3. V lost 1 base and J lost 7, with 8 bases in between. CDR3 bases: TGTGCCAGCAGCCAAGGGACTCCGAATGAGCAGTTCTTC. Amino acid sequence: CASSQGTPNEQFF.

The gene calls are TRBV14 and TRBJ1-5; D uncertain. Germline V gene data show CDR1 as SGHDN and CDR2 as FVKESK. This CDR3 spans 13 amino acids. Trimming stripped 1 base from V and 3 bases from J, with 4 bases between. The CDR3 spells CASSQVANQPQHF. The CDR3 DNA follows: TGTGCCAGCAGCCAAGTTGCCAATCAGCCCCAGCATTTT.

This sequence joins TRBV7-9 and TRBJ1-2; a weak D match, TRBD1 (5 bases). V dropped 0 bases and J dropped 7 bases, with 15 bases sitting between them. This CDR3 contains 15 residues. Germline V gives CDR1 SEHNR, CDR2 FQNEAQ (reference sequence). CDR3 bases: TGTGCCAGCAGCTTAGCGGTGCGGGGGGTCGGTGGCTACACCTTC. The encoded protein is CASSLAVRGVGGYTF.

This chain connects TRBV6-6 to TRBJ1-2, with D perhaps TRBD1 (6 bases). The CDR3 spans 15 residues. The germline V gene has CDR1 MNHNY and CDR2 SVGAGI (reference sequence). Between the trimmed V and J ends, which lost 6 bases and 8 bases, there was a span of 22 bases. This CDR3 is CASRGFEGGIPGYTF. In DNA, the CDR3 is TGTGCCAGCAGGGGCTTTGAGGGGGGGATCCCGGGCTACACCTTC.

The chain carries TRBV5-1 and TRBJ2-7; D unresolved. This CDR3 has 13 residues. The germline gives CDR1 SGHRS, CDR2 YFSETQ. Trimming left V 1 base short and J 0 bases short, with 5 bases between. CDR3 nucleotide sequence: TGCGCCAGCAGCTTGCGGCCCTCCTACGAGCAGTACTTC. This gives the protein CASSLRPSYEQYF.

The chain joins TRBV7-3 to TRBJ2-1; 10 bases are shared with TRBD2. Germline V gene sequence: CDR1 SGHTA, CDR2 FQGTGA. The CDR3 spans 15 residues. V trimming: 5 bases; J trimming: 6 bases; junction bases outside the gene matches: 7. CDR3 bases: TGTGCCAGCAGCGTCTCTAGCGGGAGTGGCAATGAGCAGTTCTTC. Amino acid sequence: CASSVSSGSGNEQFF. The full variable domain, in which reference TRBV7-3 and TRBJ2-1 provide the parts outside the CDR3, is GAGVSQTPSNKVTEKGKYVELRCDPISGHTALYWYRQSLGQGPEFLIYFQGTGAADDSGLPNDRFFAVRPEGSVSTLKIQRTERGDSAVYLCASSVSSGSGNEQFFGPGTRLTVL.

J is TRBJ1-6 and V is TRBV11-1, with a tentative D call TRBD1 (5 bases). The CDR3 loop spans 15 amino acids. Germline V gene sequence: CDR1 SGHAT, CDR2 FQDESV (reference sequence). The V end was cut by 5 bases, the J end by 10 bases, with 18 bases between. CDR3 loop: CASSPAGGDRSPLHF. The CDR3, as DNA: TGTGCCAGCAGCCCCGCCGGCGGGGACCGATCACCCCTCCACTTT.

The V call is TRBV6-6, the J call TRBJ2-3; D is unresolved. The V and J ends lost 5 bases and 6 bases respectively, with 6 bases between them. Germline V lookup: CDR1 MNHNY, CDR2 SVGAGI (reference sequence). This CDR3 has 11 amino acids. The DNA of the CDR3 is TGTGCCAGCAGTGCGTCTGATACGCAGTATTTT. It encodes CASSASDTQYF.

In nucleotides, the CDR3 is TGTGCCATCAGTGAGTCGAAAGGAGGGGCCTACGAGCAGTACTTC. Translating it yields CAISESKGGAYEQYF. The chain combines TRBV10-3 with TRBJ2-7; perhaps TRBD2 as D (6 bases). This CDR3 region has 15 residues. The ends were cut back, 0 bases at V and 2 bases at J, with 11 bases in the middle. CDR1 is ENHRY, CDR2 SYGVKD, per germline.

The chain links TRBV9 to TRBJ2-2, with a possible D match to TRBD2 (6 bases). The CDR3 has 16 residues. Trimming removed 0 bases from V and 5 bases from J, with 14 bases in between. Germline loops: CDR1 SGDLS, CDR2 YYNGEE. The CDR3 here is CASSVDEGGYTGELFF. CDR3 nucleotides: TGTGCCAGCAGCGTAGATGAGGGAGGTTATACCGGGGAGCTGTTTTTT.

V usage is TRBV5-1 and J usage is TRBJ1-2, with unresolved D. The CDR3 totals 14 residues. Trimming left V 0 bases short and J 7 bases short, with 13 bases between. Germline CDR1 is SGHRS and CDR2 is YFSETQ. The CDR3 coding sequence is TGCGCCAGCAGCTTGGACTTCTTTGCCGGTGGCTACACCTTC. It specifies CASSLDFFAGGYTF. Full variable domain (rest looked up from reference TRBV5-1 and TRBJ1-2): KAGVTQTPRYLIKTRGQQVTLSCSPISGHRSVSWYQQTPGQGLQFLFEYFSETQRNKGNFPGRFSGRQFSNSRSEMNVSTLELGDSALYLCASSLDFFAGGYTFGSGTRLTVV.

CDR3: CASSEASGGPEQYF. CDR3 nucleotides: TGTGCCAGCAGTGAGGCTAGCGGGGGACCCGAGCAGTACTTC. The chain links TRBV2 to TRBJ2-7, with 10 bases that match TRBD2. CDR3 length: 14 residues. Germline V gene sequence: CDR1 SNHLY, CDR2 FYNNEI. The junction had 5 bases not matched to a gene; V was cut back by 3 bases and J by 6 bases.

This rearrangement joins TRBV5-1 to TRBJ1-1; 8 bases map to TRBD1. J gave up 5 bases and V 2 bases, and 14 bases lay outside the gene matches. The CDR3 contains 17 residues. The V gene's germline CDR1 is SGHRS and CDR2 YFSETQ. CDR3 loop: CASSFERWIQGGTEAFF. The CDR3 DNA follows: TGCGCCAGCAGCTTCGAGCGGTGGATACAGGGGGGGACTGAAGCTTTCTTT.

This chain joins TRBV28 and TRBJ2-3; TRBD1 aligns across 8 bases. After removal of 6 bases from V and 0 bases from J, the junction contained 5 bases not matched to a gene. CDR1 and CDR2 from the germline V gene are MDHEN and SYDVKM. This CDR3 has 15 residues. In DNA, the CDR3 is TGTGCCAGCAGCGTGACAGGGGAGAGCACAGATACGCAGTATTTT. This encodes CASSVTGESTDTQYF.

This rearrangement joins TRBV5-1 to TRBJ1-6, with a weak D call TRBD1 (5 bases). Trimming took off 4 bases at V and 5 bases at J, with 10 bases between the two ends. Germline loops: CDR1 SGHRS, CDR2 YFSETQ. This CDR3 is 14 amino acids long. CDR3 sequence (DNA): TGCGCCAGCAGCGAGGGGACCCATAATTCACCCCTCCACTTT. This translates into CASSEGTHNSPLHF.

The rearrangement links TRBV28 to TRBJ2-7; no clear D. Trimming removed 5 bases from V and 3 bases from J, with 14 bases in between. Germline CDR1 reads MDHEN; CDR2 reads SYDVKM. This CDR3 is built from 14 residues. CDR3 residues: CASSPRPPLYEQYF. The CDR3 nucleotides read TGTGCCAGCAGTCCCCGACCTCCCCTCTACGAGCAGTACTTC.

The rearrangement uses TRBV19 and TRBJ2-2; D is ambiguous. Germline assignment: CDR1 LNHDA and CDR2 SQIVND (reference sequence). Trimming shortened V by 2 bases and J by 3 bases, and 10 bases separated the two germline ends. This CDR3 has 15 amino acids. The CDR3 loop reads CASSITTPDTGELFF. The DNA of the CDR3 is TGTGCCAGTAGTATAACTACCCCGGACACCGGGGAGCTGTTTTTT.